This T cell receptor beta chain was identified during a study of T cells in Graves' hyperthyroidism and ophthalmopathy. TCR beta CDR3 region amplification was performed from RNA transcripts. In the first-round RT-PCR of the TCR CDR3, the HTBI primer set was used. Each CDR3 protein gets one entry after TCRdb re-called the multiplex PCR reads with MiXCR. The sample consists of 300,000 to 400,000 distinct CDR3 sequences, around 13% of them appearing once. V lost 4 bases to trimming and J lost 5 bases, with 17 bases between them. Germline lookup yields CDR1 SQVTM and CDR2 ANQGSEA. CDR3 size: 14 residues. This clonotype was picked up many times. Thyroid ultrasound, orbital computed tomography, clinical symptoms, and serum thyroxine and TRAb underpinned diagnoses. A roughly 10 ml volume of fresh peripheral blood provided the PBMCs.

Material: blood. The chain employs TRBV29-1 and TRBJ2-5; D is possibly TRBD2 (6 bases). This clonotype was sampled from a woman aged 30 to 39 with Graves' hyperthyroidism. CDR3 nucleotide sequence: TGCAGCGTTGTTGTCGGGGCCGGAGGGGAGACCCAGTACTTC. Translation gives CSVVVGAGGETQYF.